The entry below gives a single TCR beta chain sequence along with its context. In the study's own analysis: Estimated nucleated cell counts came from reference gene primer amplification. The data were produced by immunoSEQ multiplex PCR, yet TCRdb's version contains in-frame clones alone and is incomplete. D and trimming come from the DNA, and the V and J calls and clone size come from that table. The table records 40,000 to 50,000 clones, roughly 78% of them present only once. This record belongs to a study of blood T cell repertoires in COVID-19. The length of the CDR3 is 13 residues. Germline-derived CDR1 and CDR2 are KGHSH and LQKENI. The ends were cut back, 8 bases at V and 4 bases at J, with 11 bases in the middle.

The receptor was isolated from a man in his sixties or seventies with acute or convalescent COVID-19. Input material: peripheral blood. The rearrangement links TRBV18 to TRBJ1-4, with unresolved D. CDR3 protein: CASAQGSNEKLFF. CDR3 bases: TGTGCCAGCGCACAAGGGAGTAATGAAAAACTGTTTTTT.